These 28 T cell receptor beta chains originate from one sample sequenced in a study of spatial heterogeneity in lung cancer. Time point defined: sample taken at primary tumor resection. From tumor, nontumor lung or frozen PBMC, whole RNA was taken unsorted for sequencing. TCRdb passed the 5' RACE reads through MiXCR, listing each CDR3 protein once. Here the sample spans approximately 11,000 distinct CDR3 sequences, more than 3% being singletons. The sequenced sample was PBMCs, obtained at surgery. Receptors originate from a female donor with early-stage non-small cell lung cancer.

This clonotype was recorded at least ten times. This beta chain was picked up by a library intended for alpha chains and is off target, so its count carries little meaning. J is TRBJ2-3 and V is TRBV7-9; no reliable D call. The CDR3 loop spans 12 amino acids. V was trimmed by 5 bases and J by 0 bases, leaving 3 bases between them. From germline, CDR1 is SEHNR and CDR2 FQNEAQ (reference sequence). The CDR3: CASSPSTDTQYF. CDR3 DNA sequence: TGTGCCAGCAGCCCAAGCACAGATACGCAGTATTTT. The full variable domain, its missing parts supplied by reference TRBV7-9 and TRBJ2-3, is DTGVSQNPRHKITKRGQNVTFRCDPISEHNRLYWYRQTLGQGPEFLTYFQNEAQLEKSRLLSDRFSAERPKGSFSTLEIQRTEQGDSAMYLCASSPSTDTQYFGPGTRLTVL.

Comments on this clonotype: Since the library was made to target alpha chains, this beta chain is a stray read and its abundance is not meaningful. The chain has TRBV14 and TRBJ2-1; 12 nucleotides agree with TRBD2. This CDR3 comprises 16 residues. Germline CDR1 and CDR2: SGHDN and FVKESK. Trimming cost V 4 bases and J 4 bases; bases outside gene matches: 5. CDR3 amino acids: CASSLRLAGAYNEQFF. DNA for the CDR3: TGTGCCAGCAGCCTCAGACTAGCGGGGGCGTACAATGAGCAGTTCTTC. Looking up the rest from reference TRBV14 and TRBJ2-1 gives the full variable domain: EAGVTQFPSHSVIEKGQTVTLRCDPISGHDNLYWYRRVMGKEIKFLLHFVKESKQDESGMPNNRFLAERTGGTYSTLKVQPAELEDSGVYFCASSLRLAGAYNEQFFGPGTRLTVL.

This clonotype turned up a few times. This beta chain was picked up by a library intended for alpha chains and is off target, so its count carries little meaning. The V and J genes are TRBV9 and TRBJ1-6; tentative D call: TRBD1 (6 bases). Looked up from germline, CDR1 is SGDLS and CDR2 is YYNGEE. The CDR3 is 17 residues long. V lost 0 bases to trimming and J lost 0 bases, with 10 bases between them. The CDR3 here is CASSVGGGDSYNSPLHF. The CDR3 region has the DNA TGTGCCAGCAGCGTAGGTGGGGGCGACTCCTATAATTCACCCCTCCACTTT.

This clonotype was counted only a few times. This beta chain appears as a stray read in a library generated for alpha chains; its size is not informative. This chain uses TRBV19 with TRBJ2-5; 11 bases are shared with TRBD2. This CDR3 spans 16 amino acids. After removal of 7 bases from V and 2 bases from J, the junction contained 9 bases not matched to a gene. Germline V gene lookup returns CDR1 LNHDA and CDR2 SQIVND (reference sequence). The CDR3 here is CASTPGTSGSQETQYF. CDR3 bases: TGTGCCAGTACCCCCGGGACTAGCGGTAGTCAAGAGACCCAGTACTTC.

This clonotype has a count of ten or more. Since the library was made to target alpha chains, this beta chain is a stray read and its abundance is not meaningful. This chain links TRBV12-3 or TRBV12-4 with TRBJ1-2, with TRBD1 matching over 8 bases. This CDR3 is 13 amino acids long. Losses at the gene ends were 6 bases for V and 5 bases for J; bases not matched to a gene: 5. The CDR3 loop is CASSHGTGYGYTF. The CDR3 DNA reads as TGTGCCAGCAGCCATGGGACAGGTTATGGCTACACCTTC.

This clonotype appeared many times. The library was designed around alpha chains, so this beta chain is a stray read whose abundance carries little weight. The rearrangement uses TRBV29-1 and TRBJ2-2; a possible D gene is TRBD1 (5 bases). V dropped 7 bases and J dropped 3 bases, with 6 bases sitting between them. Germline V CDR1 and CDR2: SQVTM, ANQGSEA. The CDR3 runs 11 residues. The CDR3 sequence: CSARDTGELFF. DNA of the CDR3: TGCAGCGCCAGGGACACCGGGGAGCTGTTTTTT.

This clonotype appeared many times. This beta chain appears as a stray read in a library generated for alpha chains; its size is not informative. The rearrangement joins TRBV7-2 to TRBJ1-2; tentatively, D is TRBD1 (5 bases). V lost 6 bases to trimming and J lost 4 bases, with 9 bases between them. The CDR3 covers 12 residues. Germline V CDR1 and CDR2: SGHTA, FQGNSA. CDR3 region: CASSFDSYGYTF. DNA of the CDR3: TGTGCCAGCAGTTTTGACAGCTATGGCTACACCTTC.

This clonotype was counted at least ten times. A library made for alpha chains picked up this beta chain off target, so its size means little. This chain connects TRBV14 to TRBJ2-5; no definite D call. Trimming left V 3 bases short and J 4 bases short, with 6 bases between. The CDR3 contains 12 residues. CDR1 and CDR2 from the germline V gene are SGHDN and FVKESK. This chain's CDR3 is CASSHNTETQYF. The CDR3 DNA reads as TGTGCCAGCAGCCACAATACAGAGACCCAGTACTTC.

This clonotype was detected ten times or more. Since the library was made to target alpha chains, this beta chain is a stray read and its abundance is not meaningful. The chain joins TRBV7-9 to TRBJ2-7; 9 bases align to TRBD2. V was clipped by 1 base and J by 6 bases; unmatched bases: 7. The length of the CDR3 is 15 residues. The germline V gene has CDR1 SEHNR and CDR2 FQNEAQ (reference sequence). CDR3 in amino acids: CASSLGGGGAGEQYF. The CDR3 DNA follows: TGTGCCAGCAGCTTAGGTGGCGGGGGGGCCGGCGAGCAGTACTTC.

This clonotype came up many times. Since the library was made to target alpha chains, this beta chain is a stray read and its abundance is not meaningful. The chain employs TRBV10-2 and TRBJ2-3; 7 bases are shared with TRBD2. V dropped 5 bases and J dropped 4; count of bases not matched to a gene: 6. CDR3 length: 14 residues. CDR1 WSHSY and CDR2 SAAADI come from the germline V gene. CDR3 amino acids: CASSSTSRADTQYF. The DNA of the CDR3 is TGCGCCAGCAGTTCGACTAGCAGGGCAGATACGCAGTATTTT.

By frequency in the sample, this clonotype is large. The size of this beta chain means little, since it is a stray read in a library made for alpha chains. The chain combines TRBV7-6 with TRBJ2-5, with D possibly being TRBD2 (6 bases). The V and J ends lost 4 bases and 3 bases respectively, with 15 bases between them. Germline V CDR1 and CDR2: SGHVS, FNYEAQ. The CDR3 extends over 15 amino acids. CDR3 loop: CASSSTVWGEETQYF. The CDR3 region has the DNA TGTGCCAGCAGCTCAACCGTTTGGGGGGAAGAGACCCAGTACTTC.

By share, this clonotype ranks as medium-sized. As an off-target read in a library built for alpha chains, this beta chain has a frequency of little significance. This chain joins TRBV6-5 and TRBJ1-4; the D is unclear. This CDR3 spans 15 amino acids. The V and J ends lost 2 bases and 0 bases respectively, with 7 bases between them. Germline assignment: CDR1 MNHEY and CDR2 SVGAGI. CDR3 bases: TGTGCCAGCAGTTACGAGGGAGCAACTAATGAAAAACTGTTTTTT. Its protein is CASSYEGATNEKLFF.

At least ten counts were recorded for this clonotype. The library was prepared for alpha chains; this beta chain is a stray read, so its frequency means little. V is TRBV4-3 and J is TRBJ2-1; TRBD2 might be the D (6 bases). The V gene lost 0 bases and the J gene lost 12 bases, with 12 bases spanning the gap. This CDR3 has 13 amino acids. Per germline, CDR1 LGHNA and CDR2 YSLEER. In DNA form, the CDR3 reads TGCGCCAGCAGCCAAGATGGGCGGGACGGGCAGTTCTTC. Amino acid sequence: CASSQDGRDGQFF.

This clonotype was counted many times. A library made for alpha chains picked up this beta chain off target, so its size means little. V and J are TRBV18 and TRBJ1-6; maybe TRBD1 (5 bases). Germline CDR1 and CDR2: KGHSH and LQKENI. Deletions cut 3 bases from V and 7 bases from J, with 19 bases between. The CDR3 is 17 residues long. The CDR3 region is CASSPGPSGRGNSPLHF. CDR3 DNA sequence: TGTGCCAGCTCACCCGGACCCAGCGGCCGGGGGAATTCACCCCTCCACTTT.

This clonotype was seen repeatedly, ten times or more. As an off-target read in a library built for alpha chains, this beta chain has a frequency of little significance. This chain connects TRBV29-1 to TRBJ2-3; tentatively, D is TRBD2 (5 bases). V dropped 6 bases and J dropped 3 bases, with 13 bases sitting between them. This CDR3 is built from 13 residues. CDR1 is SQVTM and CDR2 is ANQGSEA in the germline V gene. The CDR3 DNA reads TGCAGCGTCGAGTCGGAGGCAACAGATACGCAGTATTTT. Its translation is CSVESEATDTQYF.

This clonotype was counted ten times or more. Being off target in a library aimed at alpha chains, this beta chain has a size of little meaning. V gene TRBV7-3 combines with J gene TRBJ2-2; 10 bases fit TRBD2. After removal of 3 bases from V and 2 bases from J, the junction contained 3 bases not matched to a gene. Germline assignment: CDR1 SGHTA and CDR2 FQGTGA. There are 16 residues in the CDR3. Here the CDR3 DNA reads TGTGCCAGCAGCTTTACTAGCGGGATAAACACCGGGGAGCTGTTTTTT. Protein product: CASSFTSGINTGELFF.

In this sample, this clonotype turned up many times. This beta chain is an off-target read within a library intended for alpha chains, so its frequency means little. The chain couples TRBV20-1 to TRBJ2-3, with 12 positions matching TRBD2. V shed 3 bases, J shed 4 bases, and the junction held 8 bases outside the gene matches. Germline values: CDR1 DFQATT, CDR2 SNEGSKA (reference sequence). This CDR3 comprises 16 residues. This chain's CDR3 is CSARLAGGPNADTQYF. CDR3 DNA: TGCAGTGCTAGGCTAGCGGGGGGGCCTAATGCAGATACGCAGTATTTT.

This clonotype was seen repeatedly, ten times or more. As an off-target read in a library built for alpha chains, this beta chain has a frequency of little significance. The CDR3 DNA reads as TGTGCCAGCAGCTTAGAGGGGAGCGGGAGCTCCTACGAGCAGTACTTC. Translation gives CASSLEGSGSSYEQYF. V usage is TRBV7-8 and J usage is TRBJ2-7; 8 bases match TRBD2. J gave up 0 bases and V 1 base, and 5 bases lay outside the gene matches. From germline, CDR1 is SGHVS and CDR2 FQNEAQ. This CDR3 has 16 amino acids.

This clonotype came up many times. Since the library was made to target alpha chains, this beta chain is a stray read and its abundance is not meaningful. The chain is built from TRBV5-6 and TRBJ2-3; 7 nucleotides line up with TRBD1. Trimming at V came to 1 base and at J to 2 bases, leaving 10 bases not matched to a gene. This CDR3 is 17 amino acids long. Germline V CDR1 and CDR2: SGHDT, YYEEEE. The CDR3 DNA reads TGTGCCAGCAGCTTGACCACAGGGGCTCAGACCACAGATACGCAGTATTTT. Encoded protein: CASSLTTGAQTTDTQYF.

This clonotype rates as medium-sized (0.01 to 0.1%). This beta chain represents an off-target read in a library built for alpha chains; its size is of limited meaning. The chain uses TRBV20-1 and TRBJ2-1; tentatively, D is TRBD2 (6 bases). Germline CDR1 and CDR2: DFQATT and SNEGSKA (reference sequence). Trimming stripped 6 bases from V and 7 bases from J, with 13 bases between. The CDR3 is 12 amino acids. In nucleotides, the CDR3 is TGCAGTGCCACGGGACTCCTGAATGAGCAGTTCTTC. Translated, it gives CSATGLLNEQFF.

The sample holds many counts of this clonotype. Within a library made for alpha chains, this beta chain is off target, and its count is uninformative. The J gene is TRBJ2-1, the V gene TRBV6-2 or TRBV6-3; 7 bases align to TRBD2. The CDR3 runs 17 residues. Per the germline V gene, CDR1 is MNHEY and CDR2 is SVGEGT. With V trimmed by 2 bases and J by 3 bases, 10 bases remained unmatched. The CDR3 loop reads CASSYGRAPGVYNEQFF. DNA of the CDR3: TGTGCCAGCAGTTACGGGAGGGCCCCTGGGGTCTACAATGAGCAGTTCTTC.

With respect to this clonotype: This beta chain slipped into a library made for alpha chains as a stray read, so its size is not meaningful. The J gene is TRBJ1-2, the V gene TRBV2; D gene uncertain. The CDR3 extends over 14 amino acids. Trimming removed 4 bases from V and 2 bases from J, with 11 bases in between. The germline CDR1 and CDR2 sequences are SNHLY and FYNNEI. The CDR3 is CASSGQAQNYGYTF. Written as DNA, the CDR3 is TGTGCCAGCAGTGGCCAAGCCCAGAACTATGGCTACACCTTC.

This clonotype was found many times. This beta chain appears as a stray read in a library generated for alpha chains; its size is not informative. The genes are TRBV6-1 and TRBJ1-1, with D unresolved. The germline V and J ends were trimmed by 10 bases and 11 bases, with 20 bases remaining between them. CDR1 is MNHNS, CDR2 SASEGT, per germline. The CDR3 runs 12 residues. The CDR3 DNA is TGTGCCACCATCGAGGTAGGGCCTCCGGCTTTCTTT. As protein: CATIEVGPPAFF.

This clonotype was counted ten times or more. The library was designed around alpha chains, so this beta chain is a stray read whose abundance carries little weight. The chain has TRBV7-2 and TRBJ1-2; possibly TRBD1 for D (5 bases). V was cut by 0 bases and J by 4 bases, with 12 bases left in between. The CDR3 length is 15 residues. Germline V gene data show CDR1 as SGHTA and CDR2 as FQGNSA. CDR3 bases: TGTGCCAGCAGCTTAGCCCCCCGGGGGGTCTATGGCTACACCTTC. It yields the protein CASSLAPRGVYGYTF.

This clonotype has just a few counts. Because this beta chain is a stray read in a library intended to capture alpha chains, its abundance should not be given much weight. V is TRBV11-2 and J is TRBJ1-2; D is unresolved. The CDR3 runs 14 residues. Trimming took off 7 bases at V and 1 base at J, with 13 bases between the two ends. CDR1 is SGHAT, CDR2 FQNNGV, per germline. CDR3 nucleotides: TGTGCCAGCACCTCCTTGAGGTATAACTATGGCTACACCTTC. Protein product: CASTSLRYNYGYTF.

This clonotype was seen repeatedly, ten times or more. For a library built for alpha chains, this beta chain is a stray read; little rests on its size. The chain joins TRBV29-1 to TRBJ2-7; 8 nucleotides match TRBD1. Per the germline V gene, CDR1 is SQVTM and CDR2 is ANQGSEA. The V and J ends lost 3 bases and 5 bases, in that order; junction bases with no gene match: 6. This CDR3 contains 13 residues. The CDR3 DNA sequence: TGCAGCGTTGAGACCGGACAGGGCCACGAGCAGTACTTC. Amino acids: CSVETGQGHEQYF.

At least ten counts were recorded for this clonotype. This beta chain appears as a stray read in a library generated for alpha chains; its size is not informative. The V call is TRBV14, the J call TRBJ1-2; D gene ambiguous. Trimming removed 0 bases at V and 7 bases at J, with 6 bases between. Germline V gene data show CDR1 as SGHDN and CDR2 as FVKESK. This CDR3 comprises 12 residues. CDR3 DNA: TGTGCCAGCAGCCAAGATCCCGGTGGCTACACCTTC. Translated: CASSQDPGGYTF. The full variable domain, in which reference TRBV14 and TRBJ1-2 provide the parts outside the CDR3, is EAGVTQFPSHSVIEKGQTVTLRCDPISGHDNLYWYRRVMGKEIKFLLHFVKESKQDESGMPNNRFLAERTGGTYSTLKVQPAELEDSGVYFCASSQDPGGYTFGSGTRLTVV.

This clonotype was counted at least ten times. This beta chain slipped into a library made for alpha chains as a stray read, so its size is not meaningful. V is TRBV18 and J is TRBJ2-1; the match to TRBD1 covers 10 bases. Trimming removed 4 bases from V and 4 bases from J; junction bases left unmatched: 1. This CDR3 region has 14 residues. Germline V CDR1 and CDR2: KGHSH, LQKENI. The DNA of the CDR3 is TGTGCCAGCTCACGGGACAGGGGTTACAATGAGCAGTTCTTC. As protein: CASSRDRGYNEQFF.